Each of the 11 T cell receptor beta chains below was sequenced from the same sample in a study of T-cell memory formation after mild COVID-19. Via MiXCR, TCRdb re-called the 5' RACE reads, giving one row per CDR3 protein. The data show about 320,000 distinct CDR3 sequences, with around 15% seen just once and around 23% held by the top ten. The sample consisted of PBMCs or a T cell subset sorted from them (not recorded which). Receptor source: a man aged 18 to 29 who had mild COVID-19 (a few samples of this study predate the infection). Cell type and time point are not known.

This clonotype has more than one count but fewer than ten. V gene TRBV28 combines with J gene TRBJ2-7; D not resolved. V dropped 5 bases and J dropped 3 bases, with 5 bases sitting between them. The germline CDR1 and CDR2 sequences are MDHEN and SYDVKM. The CDR3 has 11 residues. This CDR3 reads CASSVDYEQYF. CDR3 nucleotides: TGTGCCAGCAGTGTAGACTACGAGCAGTACTTC.

This clonotype was seen a few times. J is TRBJ1-1 and V is TRBV7-3; 8 nucleotides match TRBD1. The CDR3 loop spans 12 amino acids. The germline V gene has CDR1 SGHTA and CDR2 FQGTGA. J lost 9 bases, V lost 5 bases, and 5 bases had no gene match. Here the CDR3 reads CASSATGGKAFF. The CDR3 bases are TGTGCCAGCAGCGCAACAGGGGGAAAAGCTTTCTTT. Full variable domain (missing parts from reference TRBV7-3 and TRBJ1-1): GAGVSQTPSNKVTEKGKYVELRCDPISGHTALYWYRQSLGQGPEFLIYFQGTGAADDSGLPNDRFFAVRPEGSVSTLKIQRTERGDSAVYLCASSATGGKAFFGQGTRLTVV.

Only a few counts were recorded for this clonotype. This CDR3 is CASSQTTGTGGHTIYF. The CDR3, as DNA: TGCGCCAGCAGCCAAACCACCGGGACAGGGGGCCACACCATATATTTT. This chain connects TRBV4-3 to TRBJ1-3; 12 bases align to TRBD1. The V gene end was trimmed by 2 bases and the J gene end by 8 bases; junction bases not matched to a gene: 7. This CDR3 comprises 16 residues. CDR1 is LGHNA, CDR2 YSLEER, per germline.

This chain links TRBV20-1 with TRBJ1-2; unclear D gene. Per germline, CDR1 DFQATT and CDR2 SNEGSKA (reference sequence). The CDR3 consists of 12 residues. The germline V and J ends were trimmed by 6 bases and 3 bases, with 11 bases remaining between them. CDR3 loop: CSAKREDYGYTF. The CDR3 nucleotides are TGCAGTGCGAAAAGGGAGGACTATGGCTACACCTTC.

The chain carries TRBV29-1 and TRBJ2-6; D uncertain. Germline V gene lookup returns CDR1 SQVTM and CDR2 ANQGSEA. Trimming left V 7 bases short and J 3 bases short, with 16 bases between. CDR3 length equals 15 residues. DNA for the CDR3: TGCAGCGCCTTGGGTCTTCAAAATGGGGCCAACGTCCTGACTTTC. It translates to CSALGLQNGANVLTF.

V gene TRBV4-2 combines with J gene TRBJ1-5, with D uncertain. Deletions cut 0 bases from V and 0 bases from J, with 6 bases between. Germline V gene sequence: CDR1 LGHNA, CDR2 YNFKEQ. CDR3 size: 15 residues. This chain's CDR3 is CASSQETDSNQPQHF. DNA for the CDR3: TGTGCCAGCAGCCAAGAGACGGATAGCAATCAGCCCCAGCATTTT.

This clonotype was seen at least ten times. This rearrangement joins TRBV7-9 to TRBJ1-2; weak D call: TRBD1 (5 bases). The CDR3 loop spans 14 amino acids. Trimming took off 5 bases at V and 5 bases at J, with 15 bases between the two ends. In germline, CDR1 is SEHNR, CDR2 FQNEAQ (reference sequence). DNA of the CDR3: TGTGCCAGCAGCCGAGGCGAGACAGCATATGGCTACACCTTC. Protein product: CASSRGETAYGYTF. Together with reference TRBV7-9 and TRBJ1-2, the CDR3 gives the full variable domain: DTGVSQNPRHKITKRGQNVTFRCDPISEHNRLYWYRQTLGQGPEFLTYFQNEAQLEKSRLLSDRFSAERPKGSFSTLEIQRTEQGDSAMYLCASSRGETAYGYTFGSGTRLTVV.

This clonotype was detected a few times. The chain couples TRBV7-9 to TRBJ1-5, with unresolved D. CDR1 is SEHNR and CDR2 is FQNEAQ in the germline V gene (reference sequence). V gave up 6 bases and J gave up 1 base, with 13 bases separating them. CDR3 length: 15 amino acids. DNA of the CDR3: TGTGCCAGCAGTTATACAGCGGGAAGCAATCAGCCCCAGCATTTT. Its translation: CASSYTAGSNQPQHF.

This clonotype was found a few times. The chain joins TRBV5-5 to TRBJ1-2, with D hard to call. The CDR3 has 15 residues. The germline V gene has CDR1 SGHKS and CDR2 YYEKEE (reference sequence). V dropped 0 bases and J dropped 5 bases, with 14 bases sitting between them. The CDR3 region is CASSLAQTPWYGYTF. The CDR3, as DNA: TGTGCCAGCAGCTTGGCCCAGACACCGTGGTATGGCTACACCTTC.

A few counts support this clonotype. The chain is built from TRBV4-2 and TRBJ2-1, with a possible D match to TRBD2 (7 bases). Germline V CDR1 and CDR2: LGHNA, YNFKEQ. The V gene lost 0 bases and the J gene lost 5 bases, with 17 bases spanning the gap. The CDR3 covers 17 residues. The CDR3 sequence is CASSQDHVRGGNNEQFF. DNA of the CDR3: TGTGCCAGCAGCCAAGATCATGTGAGGGGGGGCAACAATGAGCAGTTCTTC.

The chain combines TRBV15 with TRBJ2-1, with 12 bases matching TRBD2. This CDR3 is built from 15 residues. After removal of 0 bases from V and 7 bases from J, the junction contained 1 base not matched to a gene. Germline values: CDR1 LNHNV, CDR2 YYDKDF (reference sequence). CDR3 amino acids: CATSRDTSGGNEQFF. The DNA for the CDR3 is TGTGCCACCAGCAGAGATACTAGCGGGGGGAATGAGCAGTTCTTC. Drawing the rest from reference TRBV15 and TRBJ2-1, the complete variable domain is DAMVIQNPRYQVTQFGKPVTLSCSQTLNHNVMYWYQQKSSQAPKLLFHYYDKDFNNEADTPDNFQSRRPNTSFCFLDIRSPGLGDTAMYLCATSRDTSGGNEQFFGPGTRLTVL.